This TCR beta chain was obtained from a study of shared clonotypes between healthy human individuals (dated by TCRdb to the early 2020s). About the full investigation: The cohort included a few men and two women between 18 and 49 years of age. Per donor, three plates each were used for CD4 naive and CD4 memory, two for CD8 naive, and one for CD8 memory. To estimate repertoire size and how much clonotype sharing occurs between individuals, the study deeply sequenced the blood TCR repertoires of roughly 5 healthy adults. Libraries were prepared and TCR repertoires were sequenced by different laboratories using diverse techniques, in order to increase sequencing depth and limit assay-specific biases. Between about 0.85 and 9.5 billion PBMCs per donor were obtained by leukapheresis. Overall results and qualifications from the work: When a few donors were compared, the shared fraction of clonotypes was 5% to 6.5% for naive CD4, roughly 3.3% for naive CD8, more than 2% for memory CD4, and 0.35% to 0.4% for memory CD8. Sampling was restricted to blood, and TCR repertoires in tissues likely differ from the TCR repertoires found in blood. Incomplete sequencing was indicated by rarefaction of sorted-subset datasets, despite the large sequencing depth. Compared with non-shared clonotypes, clonotypes shared by all four sorted-subset donors had higher generation probabilities. Larger estimated clonotype richness was generally found for naive subsets than for memory subsets. Pairwise subsampling led to the expectation that sequencing depth would affect the degree of clonotype sharing among donors. Because the study included a small number of donors, the genetic and exposure-history diversity represented was limited.

TCR CDR3 regions were amplified from genomic DNA by multiplex PCR using the deep immunoSEQ assay. Extracted genomic DNA from each cell subset was distributed evenly across all wells of several immunoSEQ 96-well plates, and each plate was treated as a replicate. For sorted subsets, approximately 210 ng genomic DNA, equal to about 30,000 T cell genomes, was loaded into each replicate PCR. Purified libraries were measured with a Qubit 3.0 fluorometer, size-checked on a Bioanalyzer 2100, and measured again with the KAPA Library Quantification kit. Each immunoSEQ 96-well plate was sequenced on its own single-read 150-cycle Illumina NextSeq 550 flow cell. In the source study's methods: Because the immunoSEQ output held only junctional sequences and lacked quality scores, the filtering could not match the filtering applied to full-length reads. To assign V/J genes and CDR3, sequences were annotated against IMGT germline references using PyIR, a Python wrapper for IgBLAST v1.9. Reads with weak V/J assignments (E-value above 1e-6), missing CDR3, stop codons, out-of-frame junctions, or ambiguous translated residues were removed. V3J clonotypes were defined as sequences sharing an identical inferred V gene, J gene, and CDR3 amino acid sequence. Percentage overlap between repertoires was calculated by dividing the number of shared unique clonotypes by the size of the smaller repertoire. RTK rarefaction, the Chao1 estimator, and Recon v2.1 estimates of unobserved clonotypes were used to assess repertoire richness. OLGA was used to compute generation probabilities for all TCRbeta clonotypes that the gDNA method yielded from a handful of donors. In TCRdb, the immuneACCESS table is reduced to in-frame sequences with V and J assigned. These tables do not hold every clone; where another copy was compared, an unresolved V gene accounts for under half, and the others remain unexplained. Clone size and V and J calls were adopted from that table, with D and trimming inferred from the DNA. The sample yields roughly 850,000 clones; approximately 97% were counted once. The top ten constitute about 0.21% of the sample.

About this clone: Its antigen remains undetermined. No base-level quality is on record; no much larger clone is a single base apart.

Looking up the germline V gene yields CDR1 SGDLS and CDR2 YYNGEE. V and J are trimmed by 5 bases and 8 bases, and the gene matches miss 8 bases of the junction. The CDR3 measures 14 amino acids from cysteine to phenylalanine. Of all the DNA, just the CDR3 is kept, 42 bases in frame from base 1. CD8 naive samples were obtained by positive selection for CCR7 among CD45RO-negative cells, yielding a CD45RA+CCR7+ population from which TemRA cells were excluded. The donors were healthy, HIV-negative adults with no recently reported acute infections or vaccinations. Only Caucasian adults living in Nashville, Tennessee, USA were represented among the donors. Blood was collected by leukapheresis, and PBMCs were isolated by Ficoll-Histopaque density gradient centrifugation and then cryopreserved in liquid nitrogen vapor phase. Analytical flow cytometry was used to check the purity and quantity of every magnetically sorted T cell population. Genomic DNA was isolated from each sorted fraction and quantified by UV absorbance on a Nanodrop 2000c.

The sequenced sample consisted of naive CD8+ T cells sorted from blood. The cell subset or site label corresponds to: CD45RA+CCR7+. The rearranged chain carries TRBV9 and TRBJ2-1; 9 middle bases align to TRBD2. The source of this sequence is a man aged 25 to 40 in good health. The CDR3 loop reads CASSDPGTSHEQFF. The nucleotide sequence reads TGTGCCAGCAGTGATCCCGGGACTAGCCATGAGCAGTTCTTC.